Each of the 21 T cell receptor beta chains below was sequenced from the same sample in a study of neurological immune-mediated disorders (dated by TCRdb to between 2018 and 2021). Per the publication, the time point label means: longitudinal time-point 2. Libraries were prepared through 5' RACE. The sequencing machine was an Illumina HiSeq 2500. TCRdb's own reprocessing of the public reads used fastp at Q25 and MiXCR and kept productive beta chains. For every CDR3 protein sequence, its rows merge into one entry that carries the most common genes and DNA. For this sample the table gives roughly 34,000 distinct CDR3 sequences, of which 13% were detected only once. 2.3% of the sample belongs to the ten largest clones. Material: PBMCs. These receptors all come from a woman aged 40 to 50 in good health.

Ten or more counts support this clonotype. This chain uses TRBV5-1 with TRBJ2-7, with 16 bases that match TRBD2. Germline CDR1 reads SGHRS; CDR2 reads YFSETQ. With 4 bases clipped from V and 5 bases from J, the junction kept 12 bases outside the gene matches. The CDR3 loop spans 18 amino acids. CDR3 in amino acids: CASSPIGTSGGATHEQYF. CDR3 nucleotides: TGCGCCAGCAGCCCCATCGGGACTAGCGGGGGGGCAACCCACGAGCAGTACTTC.

V gene TRBV25-1 combines with J gene TRBJ1-1; no firm D call. V was trimmed by 4 bases and J by 1 base, leaving 10 bases between them. The CDR3 has 14 residues. Germline lookup yields CDR1 MGHDK and CDR2 SYGVNS. The CDR3 here is CASSGVGRNTEAFF. The CDR3 nucleotides are TGTGCCAGCAGTGGGGTAGGTAGGAACACTGAAGCTTTCTTT.

This clonotype was counted many times. The chain joins TRBV5-1 to TRBJ2-3; TRBD2 matches 7 bases. Germline V gene data show CDR1 as SGHRS and CDR2 as YFSETQ. This CDR3 has 14 amino acids. J lost 2 bases, V lost 3 bases, and 3 bases had no gene match. For the CDR3, the DNA is TGCGCCAGCAGCTCGAGCGGGGTCACAGATACGCAGTATTTT. Its translation: CASSSSGVTDTQYF.

This clonotype was counted ten times or more. V and J are TRBV6-5 and TRBJ2-2, with 8 bases that match TRBD1. The CDR3 has 14 amino acids. CDR1 is MNHEY and CDR2 is SVGAGI in the germline V gene. V was pared by 4 bases and J by 4 bases, with 2 bases of the junction left unmatched. The CDR3 coding sequence is TGTGCCAGCAGTTGGACAGGGCGCACCGGGGAGCTGTTTTTT. It yields the protein CASSWTGRTGELFF.

There are many counts of this clonotype. The genes are TRBV5-1 and TRBJ2-7; TRBD2 is a possible D gene (5 bases). In germline, CDR1 is SGHRS, CDR2 YFSETQ. Trimming took off 2 bases at V and 2 bases at J, with 14 bases between the two ends. The CDR3 is made up of 15 amino acids. The CDR3 loop is CASSLEGRATYEQYF. CDR3 nucleotide sequence: TGCGCCAGCAGCTTAGAGGGCAGAGCAACCTACGAGCAGTACTTC. The complete variable domain, with remaining parts taken from reference TRBV5-1 and TRBJ2-7, reads KAGVTQTPRYLIKTRGQQVTLSCSPISGHRSVSWYQQTPGQGLQFLFEYFSETQRNKGNFPGRFSGRQFSNSRSEMNVSTLELGDSALYLCASSLEGRATYEQYFGPGTRLTVT.

This clonotype was recorded at least ten times. This chain connects TRBV7-3 to TRBJ2-7; TRBD2 aligns across 9 bases. The length of the CDR3 is 15 residues. CDR1 and CDR2 from the germline V gene are SGHTA and FQGTGA. With 2 bases clipped from V and 0 bases from J, the junction kept 2 bases outside the gene matches. CDR3 DNA sequence: TGTGCCAGCAGCTTAGGTAGCGGGAGCTCCTACGAGCAGTACTTC. Translation gives CASSLGSGSSYEQYF.

This clonotype appeared many times. The gene calls are TRBV4-3 and TRBJ2-7; D unclear. The V end lost 2 bases, the J end lost 5 bases, and 10 bases lay between the germline ends. The CDR3 covers 13 residues. Germline V lookup: CDR1 LGHNA, CDR2 YSLEER. The CDR3 sequence: CASSQSQENEQYF. Written as DNA, the CDR3 is TGCGCCAGCAGCCAATCTCAGGAAAACGAGCAGTACTTC.

The table lists this clonotype with many counts. The chain links TRBV5-1 to TRBJ2-7; 9 bases fit TRBD1. The CDR3 contains 14 residues. The germline gives CDR1 SGHRS, CDR2 YFSETQ. V was pared by 7 bases and J by 2 bases, with 7 bases of the junction left unmatched. CDR3 amino acids: CASGKGQGAYEQYF. CDR3 DNA: TGCGCCAGCGGTAAGGGACAGGGAGCCTACGAGCAGTACTTC.

Of note for this clonotype: No conserved phenylalanine or tryptophan is present at the end of the CDR3, so a read error is the likely explanation. The chain combines TRBV20-1 with TRBJ2-1, with 7 positions matching TRBD2. Germline CDR1 is DFQATT and CDR2 is SNEGSKA (reference sequence). This CDR3 is built from 14 residues. J was trimmed by 1 base and V by 6 bases; bases with no gene match: 6. In DNA, the CDR3 is TGCAGTGCCACTCGGACTAGGTCCTACAATGAGCAGTTCTTA. Its translation: CSATRTRSYNEQFL.

This clonotype was seen repeatedly, ten times or more. J is TRBJ2-5 and V is TRBV6-5, with 9 bases that match TRBD2. Germline V CDR1 and CDR2: MNHEY, SVGAGI. This CDR3 is 16 amino acids long. Trimming cost V 1 base and J 4 bases; bases outside gene matches: 7. The CDR3 loop reads CASSYFPRGGGETQYF. CDR3 sequence (DNA): TGTGCCAGCAGTTACTTTCCTCGCGGGGGGGGAGAGACCCAGTACTTC.

This clonotype came up many times. The rearrangement joins TRBV7-3 to TRBJ1-1; possible D gene TRBD1, 6 bases. Trimming pared 0 bases from V and 4 bases from J, leaving 12 bases between. The CDR3 sequence is 15 residues long. Germline V CDR1 and CDR2: SGHTA, FQGTGA. The CDR3 reads CASSLTGGPGTEAFF. CDR3 nucleotide sequence: TGTGCCAGCAGCTTAACTGGGGGGCCGGGCACTGAAGCTTTCTTT. The whole variable domain, remainder taken from reference TRBV7-3 and TRBJ1-1, is GAGVSQTPSNKVTEKGKYVELRCDPISGHTALYWYRQSLGQGPEFLIYFQGTGAADDSGLPNDRFFAVRPEGSVSTLKIQRTERGDSAVYLCASSLTGGPGTEAFFGQGTRLTVV.

J is TRBJ2-7 and V is TRBV2; D is uncertain. The CDR3 runs to 14 residues. CDR1 and CDR2 (germline): SNHLY, FYNNEI. Trimming left V 2 bases short and J 5 bases short, with 13 bases between. CDR3 in DNA: TGTGCCAGCAGTGAACGATTTACGACGGACGAGCAGTACTTC. Its protein is CASSERFTTDEQYF. The full variable domain, rest sourced from reference TRBV2 and TRBJ2-7, is EPEVTQTPSHQVTQMGQEVILRCVPISNHLYFYWYRQILGQKVEFLVSFYNNEISEKSEIFDDQFSVERPDGSNFTLKIRSTKLEDSAMYFCASSERFTTDEQYFGPGTRLTVT.

This clonotype was detected once. The chain joins TRBV4-1 to TRBJ1-6, with D tentatively TRBD1 (5 bases). The CDR3 consists of 18 residues. Germline V gene data show CDR1 as MGHRA and CDR2 as YSYEKL. Trimming removed 1 base at V and 0 bases at J, with 13 bases between. The CDR3 loop is CASSQVASGSSYNSPLHF. CDR3 nucleotide sequence: TGCGCCAGCAGCCAAGTCGCATCAGGGAGCTCCTATAATTCACCCCTCCACTTT.

By its share, this clonotype is medium-sized. The V gene is TRBV6-4, the J gene TRBJ1-1, with D unclear. CDR3 length: 14 amino acids. The germline gives CDR1 MRHNA, CDR2 SNTAGT. V dropped 6 bases and J dropped 4 bases, with 15 bases sitting between them. The CDR3 sequence: CASSRLAEGTEAFF. The CDR3 nucleotides read TGTGCCAGCAGCAGGTTGGCGGAAGGCACTGAAGCTTTCTTT.

This clonotype was seen at least ten times. The CDR3 nucleotides read TGCGCCAGCAGCCGCAGGGGGGAGGACACAGATACGCAGTATTTT. Its protein product is CASSRRGEDTDTQYF. The chain is built from TRBV4-3 and TRBJ2-3, with D perhaps TRBD1 (7 bases). The CDR3 is 15 amino acids. Germline V lookup: CDR1 LGHNA, CDR2 YSLEER. V was pared by 4 bases and J by 2 bases, with 13 bases between.

This clonotype was seen repeatedly, ten times or more. J is TRBJ2-1 and V is TRBV15, with 8 bases matching TRBD2. Germline CDR1 reads LNHNV; CDR2 reads YYDKDF (reference sequence). The V segment lost 1 base and the J segment 9 bases; nucleotides outside the gene matches: 8. The CDR3 extends over 15 amino acids. The CDR3 DNA follows: TGTGCCACCAGCAGAGGAGCGGGAGTGGTCACTGAGCAGTTCTTC. Translated: CATSRGAGVVTEQFF.

This clonotype was counted many times. The chain combines TRBV20-1 with TRBJ1-2, with 8 bases fitting TRBD1. The ends lost 3 bases at V and 1 base at J; junction bases unmatched: 10. CDR1 DFQATT and CDR2 SNEGSKA come from the germline V gene (reference sequence). The CDR3 sequence is 16 residues long. The CDR3 region has the DNA TGCAGTGCTAGGCAGACAGGGGTGGGGGGTAACTATGGCTACACCTTC. Its translation: CSARQTGVGGNYGYTF.

In its sample, this clonotype was seen many times. The chain links TRBV20-1 to TRBJ2-1; 8 positions agree with TRBD2. CDR3 size: 15 residues. Losses at the gene ends were 3 bases for V and 6 bases for J; bases not matched to a gene: 10. Germline CDR1 DFQATT, CDR2 SNEGSKA (reference sequence). The CDR3 sequence: CSASPLAGPGNEQFF. The DNA for the CDR3 is TGCAGTGCTAGCCCTTTAGCGGGGCCCGGCAATGAGCAGTTCTTC.

The genes are TRBV20-1 and TRBJ1-5; 7 bases are shared with TRBD1. This CDR3 is 14 amino acids long. Trimming removed 4 bases from V and 0 bases from J; junction bases left unmatched: 3. Germline V gives CDR1 DFQATT, CDR2 SNEGSKA (reference sequence). CDR3 residues: CSANPGGSNQPQHF. The CDR3 coding sequence is TGCAGTGCTAACCCAGGGGGTAGCAATCAGCCCCAGCATTTT.

With regard to this clonotype: One junction end does not reproduce the germline sequence, and a read error may be involved. The chain links TRBV12-3 or TRBV12-4 to TRBJ1-1, with no clear D. The CDR3 has 15 amino acids. CDR3: CASSPSSSGRTEAYF. The CDR3 nucleotides are TGTGCCAGCAGTCCCTCGTCATCAGGACGGACCGAAGCTTACTTT.

This clonotype was recorded at least ten times. V is TRBV6-2 or TRBV6-3 and J is TRBJ1-3, with D hard to call. CDR3 length: 13 residues. Germline lookup yields CDR1 MNHEY and CDR2 SVGEGT. V was cut by 8 bases and J by 0 bases, with 8 bases left in between. For the CDR3, the DNA is TGTGCCAGCCGTCGGACCTCTGGAAACACCATATATTTT. Translation gives CASRRTSGNTIYF.